What follows are 15 T cell receptor beta chains derived from one specimen sequenced in a study of control samples from healthy donors and cancer patients. Sequencing used immunoSEQ multiplex PCR; TCRdb keeps in-frame clones, though not all of them. In the table there are 170,000 or so clones, just under 95% of which are singletons. The material sequenced was blood. The receptors derive from a woman aged 40 to 50 in good health.

J is TRBJ1-2 and V is TRBV9, with TRBD1 identical over 9 bases. Germline-derived CDR1 and CDR2 are SGDLS and YYNGEE. The trim removed 3 bases at V and 3 bases at J, leaving 9 bases unmatched. The CDR3 extends over 16 amino acids. CDR3: CASSEGGTGWYYGYTF. In DNA, the CDR3 is TGTGCCAGCAGCGAGGGGGGGACAGGGTGGTACTATGGCTACACCTTC.

The rearrangement links TRBV5-1 to TRBJ2-7; unclear D gene. V lost 4 bases and J lost 2, with 10 bases in between. This CDR3 has 13 amino acids. The germline gives CDR1 SGHRS, CDR2 YFSETQ. The CDR3 loop is CASSNDLTYEQYF. CDR3 DNA sequence: TGCGCCAGCAGCAACGATCTAACCTACGAGCAGTACTTC.

V usage is TRBV10-3 and J usage is TRBJ1-2, with 9 bases aligning to TRBD1. V lost 5 bases and J lost 5; bases outside the gene matches: 3. This CDR3 is 13 amino acids long. The germline gives CDR1 ENHRY, CDR2 SYGVKD. The CDR3 sequence is CAISPGQGYGYTF. The CDR3 coding sequence is TGTGCCATCAGTCCGGGACAGGGATATGGCTACACCTTC.

The CDR3 region is CASTPLRGIYNEQFF. In DNA form, the CDR3 reads TGTGCCAGCACCCCCCTAAGGGGGATCTACAATGAGCAGTTCTTC. The rearrangement uses TRBV6-5 and TRBJ2-1; possibly TRBD1 for D (6 bases). The V end lost 7 bases, the J end lost 3 bases, and 16 bases lay between the germline ends. Germline values: CDR1 MNHEY, CDR2 SVGAGI. The CDR3 extends over 15 amino acids.

J is TRBJ1-6 and V is TRBV6-2 or TRBV6-3; 7 nucleotides match TRBD1. The CDR3 spans 14 residues. CDR1 and CDR2 from the germline V gene are MNHEY and SVGEGT. Trimming took 5 bases from V and 9 from J; bases not matched to a gene: 7. In DNA, the CDR3 is TGTGCCAGCAGTCCGTCCCGGGACAGTTCACCCCTCCACTTT. Translating gives CASSPSRDSSPLHF.

The CDR3 DNA reads TGTGCCATCAGTGAGGGGACAGCTAAAGAGACCCAGTACTTC. Translated, it gives CAISEGTAKETQYF. V is TRBV10-3 and J is TRBJ2-5, with 7 bases fitting TRBD1. Per the germline V gene, CDR1 is ENHRY and CDR2 is SYGVKD. The CDR3 length is 14 residues. With V trimmed by 2 bases and J by 3 bases, 3 bases remained unmatched.

The chain employs TRBV7-2 and TRBJ1-2; D is possibly TRBD1 (5 bases). The CDR3 is made up of 14 amino acids. CDR1 is SGHTA, CDR2 FQGNSA, per germline. V was pared by 6 bases and J by 7 bases, with 18 bases between. The CDR3 loop reads CASRRSAQETGYTF. DNA for the CDR3: TGTGCCAGCAGGAGATCCGCACAGGAAACTGGCTACACCTTC.

This clone was recorded once. The chain is built from TRBV4-3 and TRBJ2-6, with 8 bases lining up with TRBD1. V lost 4 bases and J lost 1; bases outside the gene matches: 6. CDR1 and CDR2 from the germline V gene are LGHNA and YSLEER. This CDR3 is built from 17 residues. CDR3 nucleotides: TGCGCCAGCAGCCGGGGACAGGCAAATTCTGGGGCCAACGTCCTGACTTTC. It yields the protein CASSRGQANSGANVLTF.

This sequence joins TRBV6-4 and TRBJ1-1; a possible D gene is TRBD1 (5 bases). The CDR3 contains 14 residues. The germline V gene encodes CDR1 MRHNA and CDR2 SNTAGT. V shed 6 bases and J shed 1 base, with 12 bases lying between them. CDR3 DNA: TGTGCCAGCAGCCCTTCAGACAGGAACACTGAAGCTTTCTTT. This gives the protein CASSPSDRNTEAFF.

The J gene is TRBJ1-2, the V gene TRBV6-1; TRBD1 is a possible D gene (6 bases). Germline CDR1 and CDR2: MNHNS and SASEGT. The CDR3 has 14 amino acids. The V and J ends lost 3 bases and 4 bases respectively, with 12 bases between them. The CDR3 reads CASSEMDRFYGYTF. The DNA for the CDR3 is TGTGCCAGCAGTGAGATGGACAGATTCTATGGCTACACCTTC.

This clone was detected once. The chain is built from TRBV6-5 and TRBJ2-7; D unresolved. Germline lookup yields CDR1 MNHEY and CDR2 SVGAGI. The CDR3 covers 14 residues. Trimming took 6 bases from V and 1 from J, leaving 13 bases between them. CDR3 amino acids: CASRPRRSSYEQYF. The CDR3 region has the DNA TGTGCCAGCAGACCCCGACGCTCTTCCTACGAGCAGTACTTC.

The rearrangement links TRBV6-6 to TRBJ1-1; the D gene is possibly TRBD1 (5 bases). The V and J ends lost 5 bases and 5 bases respectively, with 12 bases between them. Germline CDR1 MNHNY, CDR2 SVGAGI (reference sequence). CDR3 length equals 13 residues. The CDR3 is CASSREGVTEAFF. DNA for the CDR3: TGTGCCAGCAGTCGGGAAGGGGTGACTGAAGCTTTCTTT.

This chain joins TRBV11-2 and TRBJ1-1, with 7 bases aligning to TRBD1. This CDR3 spans 14 amino acids. J gave up 6 bases and V 5 bases, and 9 bases lay outside the gene matches. Per the germline V gene, CDR1 is SGHAT and CDR2 is FQNNGV. The CDR3 DNA follows: TGTGCCAGCAGCCAGCGACAGGGTGGCTCTGAAGCTTTCTTT. Translation: CASSQRQGGSEAFF.

The chain has TRBV3-1 (or the pseudogene TRBV3-2) and TRBJ2-3, with D maybe TRBD1 (5 bases). The length of the CDR3 is 18 residues. Trimming left V 2 bases short and J 0 bases short, with 18 bases between. Germline V CDR1 and CDR2: LGHDT, YNNKEL (reference sequence). CDR3 in amino acids: CASSQRQMDIPSTDTQYF. Written as DNA, the CDR3 is TGTGCCAGCAGCCAACGTCAAATGGACATCCCTAGCACAGATACGCAGTATTTT.

CDR3 in DNA: TGTGCCAGCAGCCCCTGGGGGCGGGTCGGAGAGACCCAGTACTTC. Encoded protein: CASSPWGRVGETQYF. The chain combines TRBV7-2 with TRBJ2-5; perhaps TRBD1 as D (6 bases). The V gene lost 5 bases and the J gene lost 4 bases, with 17 bases spanning the gap. The V gene's germline CDR1 is SGHTA and CDR2 FQGNSA. CDR3 length equals 15 residues.